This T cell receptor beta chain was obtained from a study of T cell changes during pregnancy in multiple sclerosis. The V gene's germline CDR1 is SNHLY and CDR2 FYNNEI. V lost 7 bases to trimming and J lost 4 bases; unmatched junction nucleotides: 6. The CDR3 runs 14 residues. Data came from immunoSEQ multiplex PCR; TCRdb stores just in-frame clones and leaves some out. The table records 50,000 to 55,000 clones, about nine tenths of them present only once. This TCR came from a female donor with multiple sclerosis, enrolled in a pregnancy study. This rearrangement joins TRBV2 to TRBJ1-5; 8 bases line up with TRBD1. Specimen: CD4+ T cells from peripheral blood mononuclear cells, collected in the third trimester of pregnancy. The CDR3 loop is CASTGQGGNQPQHF. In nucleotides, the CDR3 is TGTGCCAGCACTGGACAGGGAGGGAATCAGCCCCAGCATTTT.